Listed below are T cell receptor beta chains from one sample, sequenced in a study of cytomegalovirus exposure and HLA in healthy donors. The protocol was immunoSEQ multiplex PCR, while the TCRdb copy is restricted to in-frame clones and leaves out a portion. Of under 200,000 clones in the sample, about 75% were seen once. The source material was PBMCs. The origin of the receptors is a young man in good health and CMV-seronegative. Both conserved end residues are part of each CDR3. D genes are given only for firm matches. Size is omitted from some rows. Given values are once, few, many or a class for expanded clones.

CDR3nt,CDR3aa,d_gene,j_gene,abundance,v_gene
TGCGCCAGCAGCCGACAGGGGACGACCGGGGAGCTGTTTTTT,CASSRQGTTGELFF,TRBD1,TRBJ2-2,once,TRBV4-1
TGCGCCAGCAGCTCTCAGGGGGATGGCACTGAAGCTTTCTTT,CASSSQGDGTEAFF,TRBD1,TRBJ1-1,NA,TRBV5-1
TGTGCCAGCAGCTCAATCCAGGGAAATGGGGATACTGAAGCTTTCTTT,CASSSIQGNGDTEAFF,NA,TRBJ1-1,NA,TRBV7-9
TGTGCCAGCAGCTCGCCCTACACAGATACGCAGTATTTT,CASSSPYTDTQYF,NA,TRBJ2-3,NA,TRBV5-6
TGTGCCAGCAGCTTACCTACTAGCGGGGGCTACAATGAGCAGTTCTTC,CASSLPTSGGYNEQFF,TRBD2,TRBJ2-1,NA,TRBV13
TGTGCCAGCAGCTTGAGGGGTGGACCCCTCAATGAGCAGTTCTTC,CASSLRGGPLNEQFF,NA,TRBJ2-1,NA,TRBV5-4
TGTGCCAGCAGCTTTGGCGCCTGGACTAGCGGGAGTAATGAGCAGTTCTTC,CASSFGAWTSGSNEQFF,TRBD2,TRBJ2-1,NA,TRBV13
TGCGCCAGCAGCCAAGTCGGTGCGGGTGAATACGAGCAGTACTTC,CASSQVGAGEYEQYF,NA,TRBJ2-7,few,TRBV4-1
TGCGCCAGCAGCTTCTGGGGGCAGAGCACAGATACGCAGTATTTT,CASSFWGQSTDTQYF,NA,TRBJ2-3,once,TRBV5-1
TGTGCCAGCAGCGGTTCAGGTTCCTACGAGCAGTACTTC,CASSGSGSYEQYF,NA,TRBJ2-7,NA,TRBV27
TGTGCCAGCAGTGAGGAGGGAGGAGGGGCGAATACGCAGTATTTT,CASSEEGGGANTQYF,NA,TRBJ2-3,NA,TRBV6-4
TGTGCCAGCAGCTTCCTAGACAATGAGCAGTTCTTC,CASSFLDNEQFF,NA,TRBJ2-1,NA,TRBV5-6
TGTGCCACCAGCAGCCTATGGGCTGAGCAGTTCTTC,CATSSLWAEQFF,NA,TRBJ2-1,few,TRBV15
TGTGCCAGCACCCTAGGCAGGGGGCTATGGGAAAAACTGTTTTTT,CASTLGRGLWEKLFF,TRBD1,TRBJ1-4,NA,TRBV28
TGTGCCAGTAGTATAGCCGGGAACGAGCAGTACTTC,CASSIAGNEQYF,NA,TRBJ2-7,NA,TRBV19
TGTGCCAGCACTCCTCTCGCGGGGGGTTCCACAGATACGCAGTATTTT,CASTPLAGGSTDTQYF,TRBD2,TRBJ2-3,NA,TRBV6-6
TGTGCCAGCAGTTTTGGACTAGCGGGAACAGATACGCAGTATTTT,CASSFGLAGTDTQYF,TRBD2,TRBJ2-3,NA,TRBV27
TGTGCCAGCCACGACCGGACAGGGATGGAGACCCAGTACTTC,CASHDRTGMETQYF,TRBD1,TRBJ2-5,NA,TRBV5-4
TGTGCCAGCAGTTCTCGACAGGGTGGCTCCTACGAGCAGTACTTC,CASSSRQGGSYEQYF,TRBD1,TRBJ2-7,NA,TRBV6-6
TGTGCCAGCAAATATGAGGGTGCAATGAACACTGAAGCTTTCTTT,CASKYEGAMNTEAFF,NA,TRBJ1-1,NA,TRBV6-4
TGTGCCAGCAGTGAACCTAGCGTGGGCGCCTACGAGCAGTACTTC,CASSEPSVGAYEQYF,NA,TRBJ2-7,NA,TRBV2
TGCGCCAGCAGCCAAGGACAGGGACCAAACACTGAAGCTTTCTTT,CASSQGQGPNTEAFF,TRBD1,TRBJ1-1,few,TRBV4-1
TGTGCCAGCAGCTTGGCGAGTTGGAGGGACTACGAGCAGTACTTC,CASSLASWRDYEQYF,NA,TRBJ2-7,NA,TRBV5-6
TGTGCCAGCAAGGGGCTTTTCGGGGGGGAAAAACTGTTTTTT,CASKGLFGGEKLFF,NA,TRBJ1-4,NA,TRBV2
TGTGCCAGCAGTCCTCTACCCGGCGTCCTGACTTTC,CASSPLPGVLTF,NA,TRBJ2-6,NA,TRBV27
TGTGCCAGCAGCAGGGGGCAGCCCCAGCATTTT,CASSRGQPQHF,TRBD1,TRBJ1-5,NA,TRBV2
TGTGCCATCAGCGCTAGATCCACAGATACGCAGTATTTT,CAISARSTDTQYF,NA,TRBJ2-3,NA,TRBV10-3
TGTGCCAGCAGTTTAGAACAGAGTAACTATGGCTACACCTTC,CASSLEQSNYGYTF,NA,TRBJ1-2,few,TRBV28
TGTGCCAGTAGTTTCCGGACTGGTCGCAATGAGCAGTTCTTC,CASSFRTGRNEQFF,NA,TRBJ2-1,NA,TRBV19
TGCGCCAGCAATCCAGGGGGGACCGGGGAGCTGTTTTTT,CASNPGGTGELFF,NA,TRBJ2-2,NA,TRBV10-1
TGTGCCAGCAGTCCAAGACTAGCGGGATGGGGAGAGACCCAGTACTTC,CASSPRLAGWGETQYF,TRBD2,TRBJ2-5,NA,TRBV27
TGTGCCAGCAGTTTTAATTCGGGTGACTATGGCTACACCTTC,CASSFNSGDYGYTF,NA,TRBJ1-2,NA,TRBV27
TGTGCCAGCAGTTCCCCCTCTGGACTAGCGAGCTACGAGCAGTACTTC,CASSSPSGLASYEQYF,TRBD2,TRBJ2-7,NA,TRBV28
TGTGCCAGCAGAGGACTGGCGAATGAGCAGTTCTTC,CASRGLANEQFF,NA,TRBJ2-1,NA,TRBV27
TGTGCCAGCAGTGAGCGGGAGGCAAATACGCAGTATTTT,CASSEREANTQYF,TRBD2,TRBJ2-3,NA,TRBV2
TGTGCCAGCAGTTACTCGACAGGCCAAAACTCCTACGAGCAGTACTTC,CASSYSTGQNSYEQYF,NA,TRBJ2-7,NA,TRBV6-5
TGTGCCAGCAGCTCTCCTAATTCACCCCTCCACTTT,CASSSPNSPLHF,NA,TRBJ1-6,NA,TRBV7-2
TGCGCCAGCAGCCAAGATTTGGGGGGATCCCACCCCAATGGCTACACCTTC,CASSQDLGGSHPNGYTF,NA,TRBJ1-2,NA,TRBV4-3
TGCGCCAGCAGCCAAGATCGGGTGGGGAGAGGTCGCAATGAGCAGTTCTTC,CASSQDRVGRGRNEQFF,NA,TRBJ2-1,once,TRBV4-3
TGTGCCAGCAGCTTATGGCTAGCGGCACAAGAGACCCAGTACTTC,CASSLWLAAQETQYF,TRBD2,TRBJ2-5,NA,TRBV7-2
TGTGCCAGCAGCATTCTAGCGGGCCCCAGCTCCTACGAGCAGTACTTC,CASSILAGPSSYEQYF,TRBD2,TRBJ2-7,NA,TRBV7-2
TGTGCCAGCAGCTTGCAGGGGCAGGGCGGGTACAATGAGCAGTTCTTC,CASSLQGQGGYNEQFF,NA,TRBJ2-1,NA,TRBV5-4
TGCGCCAGCACCCCCGGGCGGGGCTACGAGCAGTACTTC,CASTPGRGYEQYF,NA,TRBJ2-7,NA,TRBV10-2
TGCAGCGTTATAGGGGCCCACTCCTACGAGCAGTACTTC,CSVIGAHSYEQYF,NA,TRBJ2-7,NA,TRBV29-1
TGTGCCAGCAGTGAGCCATACAGGGTCGCCGAAGCTTTCTTT,CASSEPYRVAEAFF,NA,TRBJ1-1,NA,TRBV6-1
TGTGCCAGCAGTTATGACAGTAGCAATCAGCCCCAGCATTTT,CASSYDSSNQPQHF,NA,TRBJ1-5,NA,TRBV28
TGTGCCAGCAGCTTGTACGGTGGGGGAGGAGAAAAACTGTTTTTT,CASSLYGGGGEKLFF,NA,TRBJ1-4,NA,TRBV5-8
TGTGCCAGCAGCCCACGGGGGGCAGGAGTGGTTGAGCAGTACTTC,CASSPRGAGVVEQYF,NA,TRBJ2-7,NA,TRBV2
TGTGCCAGCAGCATTAAGTCATCCGAGGTGGGCACCGGGGAGCTGTTTTTT,CASSIKSSEVGTGELFF,NA,TRBJ2-2,NA,TRBV5-5
TGTGCCAGCAGATTCCCCCCGGTGGGGGCTAGCGGGAGCTACAATGAGCAGTTCTTC,CASRFPPVGASGSYNEQFF,TRBD2,TRBJ2-1,NA,TRBV7-2
TGTGCCAGCAGGACGGGACAGAATGAGCAGTTCTTC,CASRTGQNEQFF,TRBD1,TRBJ2-1,NA,TRBV27
TGCGCCAGCAGCTGGGGGCGAAGTGAAAAACTGTTTTTT,CASSWGRSEKLFF,NA,TRBJ1-4,NA,TRBV5-1